The present TCR beta chain was sequenced within a study of shared clonotypes between healthy human individuals. Overall study context: Three plates were used per donor for CD4 naive, three for CD4 memory, two for CD8 naive and one for CD8 memory.

In the sorted-subset replicate PCRs, roughly 210 ng DNA, around 30,000 T cell genomes, was used. This table comes from immunoSEQ multiplex PCR, and its TCRdb copy is limited to in-frame clones, with some not included. The table has around 1.5 million clones, nearly 99% seen once. Germline-derived CDR1 and CDR2 are SGHRS and YFSETQ. Trimming removed 4 bases from V and 3 bases from J, with 13 bases in between. This CDR3 region has 14 residues. The specimen was naive CD4+ T cells sorted from blood. Subset: CD45RA+ positively selected. The chain employs TRBV5-1 and TRBJ1-1, with D possibly TRBD1 on 5 matching bases. This clonotype was sampled from a man aged 30 to 39 in good health. The CDR3 sequence: CASSRTGGDTEAFF. DNA for the CDR3: TGCGCCAGCAGCCGGACCGGGGGAGACACTGAAGCTTTCTTT.